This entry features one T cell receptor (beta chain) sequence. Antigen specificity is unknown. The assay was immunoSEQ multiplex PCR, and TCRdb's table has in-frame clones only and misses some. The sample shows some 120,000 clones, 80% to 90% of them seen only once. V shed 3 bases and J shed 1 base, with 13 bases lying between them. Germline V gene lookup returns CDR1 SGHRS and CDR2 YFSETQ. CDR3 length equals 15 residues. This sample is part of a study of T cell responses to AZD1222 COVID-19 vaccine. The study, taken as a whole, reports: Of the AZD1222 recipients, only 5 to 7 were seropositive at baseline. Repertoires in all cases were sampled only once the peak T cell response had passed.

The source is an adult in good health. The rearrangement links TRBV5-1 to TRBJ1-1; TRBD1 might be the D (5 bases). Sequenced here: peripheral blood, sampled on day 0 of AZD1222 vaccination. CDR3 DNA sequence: TGCGCCAGCAGCTCACTAACGCAGGGGAACACTGAAGCTTTCTTT. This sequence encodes CASSSLTQGNTEAFF.